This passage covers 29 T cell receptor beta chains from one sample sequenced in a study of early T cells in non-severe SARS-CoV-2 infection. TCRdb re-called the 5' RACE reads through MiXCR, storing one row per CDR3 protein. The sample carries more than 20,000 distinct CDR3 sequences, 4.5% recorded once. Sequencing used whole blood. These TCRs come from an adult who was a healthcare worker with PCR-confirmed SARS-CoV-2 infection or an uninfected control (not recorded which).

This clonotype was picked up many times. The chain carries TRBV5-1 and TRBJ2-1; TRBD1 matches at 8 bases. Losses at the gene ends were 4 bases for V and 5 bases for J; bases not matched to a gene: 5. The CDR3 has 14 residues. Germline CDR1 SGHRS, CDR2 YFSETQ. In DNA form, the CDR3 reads TGCGCCAGCAGCCAAGGACAGGGCCACAATGAGCAGTTCTTC. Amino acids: CASSQGQGHNEQFF.

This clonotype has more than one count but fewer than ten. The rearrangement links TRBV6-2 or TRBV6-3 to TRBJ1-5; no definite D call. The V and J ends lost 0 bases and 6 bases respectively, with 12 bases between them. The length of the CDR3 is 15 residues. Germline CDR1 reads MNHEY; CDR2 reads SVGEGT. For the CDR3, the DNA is TGTGCCAGCAGTTACTCATGGGTACGTAGTCAGCCCCAGCATTTT. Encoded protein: CASSYSWVRSQPQHF.

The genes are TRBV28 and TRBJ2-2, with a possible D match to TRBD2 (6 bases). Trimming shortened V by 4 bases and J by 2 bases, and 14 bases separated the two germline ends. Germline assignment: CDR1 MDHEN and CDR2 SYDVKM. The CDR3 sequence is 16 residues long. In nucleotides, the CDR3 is TGTGCCAGCAGTTCTGGGCAGGGACTTAACACCGGGGAGCTGTTTTTT. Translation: CASSSGQGLNTGELFF.

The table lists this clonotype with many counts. The CDR3 nucleotides read TGTGCCAGTAGTATGGGAGGGGCTGGGGAGCTGTTTTTT. The encoded protein is CASSMGGAGELFF. The chain has TRBV19 and TRBJ2-2; the match to TRBD2 covers 7 bases. With 3 bases clipped from V and 8 bases from J, the junction kept 3 bases outside the gene matches. Germline assignment: CDR1 LNHDA and CDR2 SQIVND (reference sequence). The CDR3 length is 13 residues.

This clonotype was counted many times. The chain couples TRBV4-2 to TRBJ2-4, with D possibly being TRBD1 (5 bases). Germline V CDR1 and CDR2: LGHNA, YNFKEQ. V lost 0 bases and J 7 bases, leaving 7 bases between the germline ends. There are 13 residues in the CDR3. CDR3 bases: TGTGCCAGCAGCCAAGAGTCAGGGAACATTCAGTACTTC. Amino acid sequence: CASSQESGNIQYF.

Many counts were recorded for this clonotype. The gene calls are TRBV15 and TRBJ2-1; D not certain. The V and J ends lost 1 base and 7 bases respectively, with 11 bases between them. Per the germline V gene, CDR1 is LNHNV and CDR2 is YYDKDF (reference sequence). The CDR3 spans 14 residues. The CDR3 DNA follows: TGTGCCACCAGCAGAGTTCTTTCGGGTAATGAGCAGTTCTTC. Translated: CATSRVLSGNEQFF.

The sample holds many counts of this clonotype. The CDR3 here is CASSPGLEGTSGGTDTQYF. The DNA for the CDR3 is TGTGCCAGCAGTCCGGGCCTCGAGGGAACTAGCGGCGGCACAGATACGCAGTATTTT. This sequence joins TRBV6-2 or TRBV6-3 and TRBJ2-3; 8 bases fit TRBD2. V was clipped by 5 bases and J by 1 base; unmatched bases: 17. The CDR3 has 19 amino acids. Germline CDR1 is MNHEY and CDR2 is SVGEGT.

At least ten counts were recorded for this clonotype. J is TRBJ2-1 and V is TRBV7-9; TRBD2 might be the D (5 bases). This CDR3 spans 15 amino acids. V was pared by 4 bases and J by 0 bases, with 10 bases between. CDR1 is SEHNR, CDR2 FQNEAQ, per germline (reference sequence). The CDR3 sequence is CASSSFGDSYNEQFF. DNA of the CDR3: TGTGCCAGCAGCTCGTTCGGGGACTCCTACAATGAGCAGTTCTTC.

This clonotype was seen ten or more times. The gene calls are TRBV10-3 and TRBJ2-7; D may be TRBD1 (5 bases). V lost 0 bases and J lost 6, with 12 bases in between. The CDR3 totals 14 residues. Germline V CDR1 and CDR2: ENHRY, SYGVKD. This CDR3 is CAISESSGRSEQYF. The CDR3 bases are TGTGCCATCAGTGAGTCGTCAGGGCGGAGCGAGCAGTACTTC.

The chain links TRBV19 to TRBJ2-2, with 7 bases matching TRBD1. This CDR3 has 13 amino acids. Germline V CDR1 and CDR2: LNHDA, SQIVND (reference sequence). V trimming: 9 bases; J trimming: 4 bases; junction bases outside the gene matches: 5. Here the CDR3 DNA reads TGTGCCAGCGGACAGGCGCTCACCGGGGAGCTGTTTTTT. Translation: CASGQALTGELFF.

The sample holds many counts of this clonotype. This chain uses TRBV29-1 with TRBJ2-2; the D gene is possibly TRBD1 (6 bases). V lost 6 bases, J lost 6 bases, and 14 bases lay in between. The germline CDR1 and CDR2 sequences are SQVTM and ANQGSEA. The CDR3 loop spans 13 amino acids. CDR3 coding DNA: TGCAGCGTGCGGACAGACGTGCCCGGGGAGCTGTTTTTT. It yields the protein CSVRTDVPGELFF.

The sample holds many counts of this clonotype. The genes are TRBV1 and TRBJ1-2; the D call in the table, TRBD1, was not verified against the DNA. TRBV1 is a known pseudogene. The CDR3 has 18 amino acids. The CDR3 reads CTSSQGSSGTGGRVGYTF. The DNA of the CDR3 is TGCACCAGCAGCCAAGGGTCATCCGGGACAGGGGGCCGAGTTGGCTACACCTTC.

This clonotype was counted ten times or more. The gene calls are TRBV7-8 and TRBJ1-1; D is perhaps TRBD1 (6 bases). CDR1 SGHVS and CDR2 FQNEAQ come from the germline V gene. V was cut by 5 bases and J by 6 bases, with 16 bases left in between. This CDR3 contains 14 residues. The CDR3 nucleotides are TGTGCCAGCAGCCCCGGGGGACATATAGCTGAAGCTTTCTTT. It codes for CASSPGGHIAEAFF. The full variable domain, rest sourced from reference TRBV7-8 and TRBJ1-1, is GAGVSQSPRYKVAKRGQDVALRCDPISGHVSLFWYQQALGQGPEFLTYFQNEAQLDKSGLPSDRFFAERPEGSVSTLKIQRTQQEDSAVYLCASSPGGHIAEAFFGQGTRLTVV.

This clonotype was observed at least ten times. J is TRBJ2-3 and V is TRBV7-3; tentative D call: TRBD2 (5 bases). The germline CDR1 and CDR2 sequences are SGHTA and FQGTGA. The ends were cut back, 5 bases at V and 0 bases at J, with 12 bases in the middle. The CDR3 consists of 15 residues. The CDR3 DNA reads TGTGCCAGCAGCCGCGAGCGGCTCAGCACAGATACGCAGTATTTT. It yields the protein CASSRERLSTDTQYF.

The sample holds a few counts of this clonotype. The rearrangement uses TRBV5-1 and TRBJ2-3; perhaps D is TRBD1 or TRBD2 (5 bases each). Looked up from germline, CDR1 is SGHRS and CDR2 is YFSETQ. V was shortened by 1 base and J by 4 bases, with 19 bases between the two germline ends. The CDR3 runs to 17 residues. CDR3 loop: CASSLLGGPNTPDTQYF. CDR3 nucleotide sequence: TGCGCCAGCAGCTTGCTTGGGGGACCTAATACCCCAGATACGCAGTATTTT.

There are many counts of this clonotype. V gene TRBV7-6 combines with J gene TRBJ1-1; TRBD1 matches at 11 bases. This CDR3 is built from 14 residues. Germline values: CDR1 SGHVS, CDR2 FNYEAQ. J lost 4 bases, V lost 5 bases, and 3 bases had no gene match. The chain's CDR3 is CASSRGTGGTEAFF. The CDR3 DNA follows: TGTGCCAGCAGCCGAGGGACAGGGGGCACTGAAGCTTTCTTT.

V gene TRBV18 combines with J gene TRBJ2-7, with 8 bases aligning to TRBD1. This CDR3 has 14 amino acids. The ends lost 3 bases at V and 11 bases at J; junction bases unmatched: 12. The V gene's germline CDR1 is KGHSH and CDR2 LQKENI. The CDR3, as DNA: TGTGCCAGCTCACCCCGGACAGGGTTTATCCTTAAGTACTTC. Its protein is CASSPRTGFILKYF.

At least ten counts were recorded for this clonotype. CDR3 DNA sequence: TGTGCCAGCACTAGGCTGGGACAGAAACCCTCTGGGGCCAACGTCCTGACTTTC. Translating gives CASTRLGQKPSGANVLTF. The V and J genes are TRBV27 and TRBJ2-6; 7 bases fit TRBD1. CDR1 and CDR2 (germline): MNHEY, SMNVEV (reference sequence). With V trimmed by 7 bases and J by 0 bases, 12 bases remained unmatched. CDR3 length equals 18 residues.

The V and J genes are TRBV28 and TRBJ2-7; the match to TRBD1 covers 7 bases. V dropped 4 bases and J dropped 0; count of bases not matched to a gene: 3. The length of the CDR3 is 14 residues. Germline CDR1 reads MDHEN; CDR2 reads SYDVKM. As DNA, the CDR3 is TGTGCCAGCAGTTCGGCAGGGGGCTCCTACGAGCAGTACTTC. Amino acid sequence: CASSSAGGSYEQYF.

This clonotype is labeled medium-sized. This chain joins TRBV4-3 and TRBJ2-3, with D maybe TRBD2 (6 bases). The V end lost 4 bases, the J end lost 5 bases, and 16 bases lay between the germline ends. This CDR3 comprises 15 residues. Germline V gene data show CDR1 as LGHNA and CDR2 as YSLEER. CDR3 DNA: TGCGCCAGCAGCCCTACAGGTAACGGGAGAGATACGCAGTATTTT. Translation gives CASSPTGNGRDTQYF.

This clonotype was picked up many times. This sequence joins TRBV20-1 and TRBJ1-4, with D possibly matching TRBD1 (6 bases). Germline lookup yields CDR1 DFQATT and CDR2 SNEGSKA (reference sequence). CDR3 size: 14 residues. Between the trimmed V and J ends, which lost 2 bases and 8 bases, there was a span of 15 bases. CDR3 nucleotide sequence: TGCAGTGCTAGACCGGAGGGGGTTCGGGAAAAACTGTTTTTT. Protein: CSARPEGVREKLFF.

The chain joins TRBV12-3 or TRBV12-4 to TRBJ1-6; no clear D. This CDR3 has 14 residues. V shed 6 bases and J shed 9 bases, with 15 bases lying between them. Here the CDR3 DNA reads TGTGCCAGCAGATTGGGCCACGAAGGTTCACCCCTCCACTTT. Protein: CASRLGHEGSPLHF.

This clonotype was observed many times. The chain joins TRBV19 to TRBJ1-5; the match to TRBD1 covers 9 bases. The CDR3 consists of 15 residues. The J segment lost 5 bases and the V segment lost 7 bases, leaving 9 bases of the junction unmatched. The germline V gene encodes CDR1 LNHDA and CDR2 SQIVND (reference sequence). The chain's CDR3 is CASTTGTGRHQPQHF. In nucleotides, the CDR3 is TGTGCCAGTACCACCGGGACAGGGAGGCATCAGCCCCAGCATTTT.

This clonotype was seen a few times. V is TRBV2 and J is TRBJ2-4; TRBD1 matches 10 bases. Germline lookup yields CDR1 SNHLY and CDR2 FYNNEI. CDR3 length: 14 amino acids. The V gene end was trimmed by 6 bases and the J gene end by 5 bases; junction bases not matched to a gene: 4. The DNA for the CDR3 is TGTGCCAGCAGCCCCGGGACAGGGGAAAACATTCAGTACTTC. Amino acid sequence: CASSPGTGENIQYF.

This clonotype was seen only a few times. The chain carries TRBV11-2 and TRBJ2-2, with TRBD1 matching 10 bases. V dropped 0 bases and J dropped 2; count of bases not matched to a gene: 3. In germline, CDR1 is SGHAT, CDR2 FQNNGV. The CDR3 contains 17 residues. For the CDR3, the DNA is TGTGCCAGCAGCTTAGAGGTGACAGGGGGCAACACCGGGGAGCTGTTTTTT. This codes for CASSLEVTGGNTGELFF.

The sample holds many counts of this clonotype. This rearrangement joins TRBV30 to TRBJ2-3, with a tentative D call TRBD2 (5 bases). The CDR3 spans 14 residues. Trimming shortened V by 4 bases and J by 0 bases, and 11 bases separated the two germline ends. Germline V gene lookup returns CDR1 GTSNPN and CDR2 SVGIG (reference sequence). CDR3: CAWNDRGSTDTQYF. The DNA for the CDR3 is TGTGCCTGGAATGATCGGGGTAGCACAGATACGCAGTATTTT. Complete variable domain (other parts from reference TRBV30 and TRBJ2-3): SQTIHQWPATLVQPVGSPLSLECTVEGTSNPNLYWYRQAAGRGLQLLFYSVGIGQISSEVPQNLSASRPQDRQFILSSKKLLLSDSGFYLCAWNDRGSTDTQYFGPGTRLTVL.

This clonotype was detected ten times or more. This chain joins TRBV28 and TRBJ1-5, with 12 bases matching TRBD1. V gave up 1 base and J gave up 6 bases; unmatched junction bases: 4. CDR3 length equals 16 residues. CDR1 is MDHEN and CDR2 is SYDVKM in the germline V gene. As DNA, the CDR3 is TGTGCCAGCAGTTTATTCGGGACAGGGGGCCGTCAGCCCCAGCATTTT. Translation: CASSLFGTGGRQPQHF.

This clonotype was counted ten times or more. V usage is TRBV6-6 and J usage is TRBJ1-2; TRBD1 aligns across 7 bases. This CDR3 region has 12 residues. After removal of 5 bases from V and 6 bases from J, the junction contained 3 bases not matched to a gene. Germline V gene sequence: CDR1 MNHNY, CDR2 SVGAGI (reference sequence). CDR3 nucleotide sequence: TGTGCCAGCAGTCGCGGGACAGATGGCTACACCTTC. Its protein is CASSRGTDGYTF.

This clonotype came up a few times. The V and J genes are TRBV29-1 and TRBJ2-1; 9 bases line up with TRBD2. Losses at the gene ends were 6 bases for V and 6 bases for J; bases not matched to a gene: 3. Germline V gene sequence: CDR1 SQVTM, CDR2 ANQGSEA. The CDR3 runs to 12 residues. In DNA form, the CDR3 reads TGCAGCGTGCGGGAGGGCCCCAATGAGCAGTTCTTC. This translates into CSVREGPNEQFF.